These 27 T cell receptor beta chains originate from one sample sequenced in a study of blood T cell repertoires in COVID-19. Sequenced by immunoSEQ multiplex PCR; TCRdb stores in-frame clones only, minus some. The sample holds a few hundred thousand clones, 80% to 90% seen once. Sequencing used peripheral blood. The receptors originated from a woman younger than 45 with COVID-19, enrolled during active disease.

The CDR3 nucleotides read TGTGCCAGCAGCTTAGGGGCAGATCCTGGTGGCTACACCTTC. It translates to CASSLGADPGGYTF. The J gene is TRBJ1-2, the V gene TRBV7-9; D gene uncertain. Per the germline V gene, CDR1 is SEHNR and CDR2 is FQNEAQ (reference sequence). The length of the CDR3 is 14 residues. V was trimmed by 1 base and J by 7 bases, leaving 13 bases between them. Looking up the rest from reference TRBV7-9 and TRBJ1-2 gives the full variable domain: DTGVSQNPRHKITKRGQNVTFRCDPISEHNRLYWYRQTLGQGPEFLTYFQNEAQLEKSRLLSDRFSAERPKGSFSTLEIQRTEQGDSAMYLCASSLGADPGGYTFGSGTRLTVV.

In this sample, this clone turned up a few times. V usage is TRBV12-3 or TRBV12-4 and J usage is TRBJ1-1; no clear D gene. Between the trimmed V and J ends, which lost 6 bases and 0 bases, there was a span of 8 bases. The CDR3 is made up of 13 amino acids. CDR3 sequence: CASRLQLNTEAFF. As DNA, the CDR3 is TGTGCCAGCAGGCTACAGTTGAACACTGAAGCTTTCTTT.

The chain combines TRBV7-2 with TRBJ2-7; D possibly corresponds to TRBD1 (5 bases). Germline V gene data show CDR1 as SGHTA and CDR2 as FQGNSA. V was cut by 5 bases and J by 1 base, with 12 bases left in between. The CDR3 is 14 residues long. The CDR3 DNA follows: TGTGCCAGCAGCGCTTACCAGGGATCCTACGAGCAGTACTTC. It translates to CASSAYQGSYEQYF.

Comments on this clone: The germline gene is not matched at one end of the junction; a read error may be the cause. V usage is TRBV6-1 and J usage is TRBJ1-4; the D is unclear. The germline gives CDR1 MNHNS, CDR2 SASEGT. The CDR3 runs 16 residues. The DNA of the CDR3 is TGTGCCAGCAGTGAAGCGTCCATCACTACTAGTGAAAAACTGTTTTTT. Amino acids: CASSEASITTSEKLFF.

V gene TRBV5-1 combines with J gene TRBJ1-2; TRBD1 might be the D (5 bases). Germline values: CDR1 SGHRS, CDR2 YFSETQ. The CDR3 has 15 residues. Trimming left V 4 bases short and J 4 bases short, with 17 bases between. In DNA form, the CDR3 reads TGCGCCAGCAGCCCCCGATCGGGGGGTTCCTATGGCTACACCTTC. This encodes CASSPRSGGSYGYTF.

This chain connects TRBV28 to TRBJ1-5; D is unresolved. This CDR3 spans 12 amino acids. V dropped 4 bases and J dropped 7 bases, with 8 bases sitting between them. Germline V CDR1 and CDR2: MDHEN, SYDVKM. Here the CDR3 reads CASSSPVQPQHF. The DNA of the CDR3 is TGTGCCAGCAGTTCCCCGGTCCAGCCCCAGCATTTT.

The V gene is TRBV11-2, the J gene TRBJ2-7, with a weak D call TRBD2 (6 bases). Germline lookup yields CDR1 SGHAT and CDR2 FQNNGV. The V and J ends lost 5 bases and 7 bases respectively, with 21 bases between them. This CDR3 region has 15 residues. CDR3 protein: CASSPRVYGAGEQYF. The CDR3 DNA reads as TGTGCCAGCAGCCCTAGGGTTTATGGGGCGGGGGAGCAGTACTTC.

This CDR3 reads CASSFGGVHSYNEQFF. CDR3 DNA: TGTGCCAGCAGCTTTGGAGGAGTTCACTCCTACAATGAGCAGTTCTTC. The V and J genes are TRBV5-6 and TRBJ2-1; a weak D match, TRBD2 (5 bases). CDR1 is SGHDT, CDR2 YYEEEE, per germline. This CDR3 has 16 amino acids. V gave up 2 bases and J gave up 0 bases, with 12 bases separating them.

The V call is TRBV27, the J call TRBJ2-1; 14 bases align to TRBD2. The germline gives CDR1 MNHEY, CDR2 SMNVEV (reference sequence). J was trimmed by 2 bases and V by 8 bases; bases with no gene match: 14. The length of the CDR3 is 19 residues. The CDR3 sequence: CASRRLAGGVPDPYNEQFF. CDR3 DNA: TGTGCCAGCCGCCGACTAGCGGGAGGGGTCCCCGATCCCTACAATGAGCAGTTCTTC.

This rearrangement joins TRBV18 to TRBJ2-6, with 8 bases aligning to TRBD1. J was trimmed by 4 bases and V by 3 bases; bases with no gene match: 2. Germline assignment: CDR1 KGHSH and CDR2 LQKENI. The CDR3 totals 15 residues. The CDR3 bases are TGTGCCAGCTCACCGACAGGGGACGGGGCCAACGTCCTGACTTTC. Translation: CASSPTGDGANVLTF.

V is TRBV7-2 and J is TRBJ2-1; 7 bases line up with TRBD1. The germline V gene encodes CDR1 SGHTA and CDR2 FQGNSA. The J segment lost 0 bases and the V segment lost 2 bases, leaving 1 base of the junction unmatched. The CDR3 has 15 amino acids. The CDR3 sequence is CASSLRDSSYNEQFF. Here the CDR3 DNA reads TGTGCCAGCAGCTTACGGGACAGCTCCTACAATGAGCAGTTCTTC.

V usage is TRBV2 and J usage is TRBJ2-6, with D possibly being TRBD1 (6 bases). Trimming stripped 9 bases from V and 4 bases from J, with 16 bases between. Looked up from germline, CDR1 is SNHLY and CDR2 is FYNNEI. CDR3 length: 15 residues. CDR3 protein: CASSRGSGGANVLTF. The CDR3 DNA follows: TGTGCCAGTTCCAGGGGATCGGGAGGGGCCAACGTCCTGACTTTC.

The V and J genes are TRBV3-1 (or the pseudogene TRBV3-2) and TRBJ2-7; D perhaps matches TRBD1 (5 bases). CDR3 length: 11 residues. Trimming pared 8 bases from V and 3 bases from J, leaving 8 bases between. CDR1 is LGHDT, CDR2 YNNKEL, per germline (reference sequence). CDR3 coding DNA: TGTGCCAGCGGGGCTGTCTACGAGCAGTACTTC. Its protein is CASGAVYEQYF.

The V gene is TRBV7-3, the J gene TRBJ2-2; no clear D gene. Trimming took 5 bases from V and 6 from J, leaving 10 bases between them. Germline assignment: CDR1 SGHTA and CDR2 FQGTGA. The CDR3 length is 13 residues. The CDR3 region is CASSPYAPGELFF. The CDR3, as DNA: TGTGCCAGCAGCCCCTATGCGCCCGGGGAGCTGTTTTTT.

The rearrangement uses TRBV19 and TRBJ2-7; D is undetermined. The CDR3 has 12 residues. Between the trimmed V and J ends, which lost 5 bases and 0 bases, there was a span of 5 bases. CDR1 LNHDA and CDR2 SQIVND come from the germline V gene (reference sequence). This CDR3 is CASSESSYEQYF. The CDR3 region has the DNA TGTGCCAGTAGTGAGAGCTCCTACGAGCAGTACTTC. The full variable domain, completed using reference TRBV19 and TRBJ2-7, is DGGITQSPKYLFRKEGQNVTLSCEQNLNHDAMYWYRQDPGQGLRLIYYSQIVNDFQKGDIAEGYSVSREKKESFPLTVTSAQKNPTAFYLCASSESSYEQYFGPGTRLTVT.

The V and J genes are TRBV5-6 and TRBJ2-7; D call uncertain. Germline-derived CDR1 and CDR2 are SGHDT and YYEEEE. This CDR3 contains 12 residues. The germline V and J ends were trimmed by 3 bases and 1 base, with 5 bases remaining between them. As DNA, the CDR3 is TGTGCCAGCAGCTGGGCGTCCTACGAGCAGTACTTC. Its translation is CASSWASYEQYF.

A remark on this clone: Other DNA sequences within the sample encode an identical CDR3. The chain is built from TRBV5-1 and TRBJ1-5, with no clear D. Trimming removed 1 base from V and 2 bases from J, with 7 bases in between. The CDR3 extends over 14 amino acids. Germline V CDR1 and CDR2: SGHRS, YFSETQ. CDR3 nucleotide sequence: TGCGCCAGCAGCTTGAGAGGAGGCAATCAGCCCCAGCATTTT. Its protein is CASSLRGGNQPQHF.

CDR3 protein: CASSHPGQGVKLIAYEQYF. The DNA of the CDR3 is TGTGCCAGCAGCCACCCGGGACAGGGTGTTAAACTAATCGCCTACGAGCAGTACTTC. The rearrangement links TRBV7-2 to TRBJ2-7, with TRBD1 matching over 9 bases. The J segment lost 2 bases and the V segment lost 5 bases, leaving 19 bases of the junction unmatched. The CDR3 loop spans 19 amino acids. CDR1 and CDR2 from the germline V gene are SGHTA and FQGNSA.

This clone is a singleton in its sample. CDR3 loop: CASSLEQTQYF. CDR3 sequence (DNA): TGCGCCAGCAGCCTGGAGCAGACCCAGTACTTC. The rearrangement links TRBV5-1 to TRBJ2-5; D gene uncertain. The length of the CDR3 is 11 residues. CDR1 SGHRS and CDR2 YFSETQ come from the germline V gene. V lost 4 bases and J 6 bases, leaving 7 bases between the germline ends.

CDR3 nucleotides: TGTGCCAGCAGCGGAGACTCACGGAGGGACACCGGGGAGCTGTTTTTT. This gives the protein CASSGDSRRDTGELFF. This rearrangement joins TRBV7-2 to TRBJ2-2; D is perhaps TRBD2 (6 bases). Per germline, CDR1 SGHTA and CDR2 FQGNSA. The CDR3 spans 16 residues. V lost 5 bases, J lost 3 bases, and 16 bases lay in between.

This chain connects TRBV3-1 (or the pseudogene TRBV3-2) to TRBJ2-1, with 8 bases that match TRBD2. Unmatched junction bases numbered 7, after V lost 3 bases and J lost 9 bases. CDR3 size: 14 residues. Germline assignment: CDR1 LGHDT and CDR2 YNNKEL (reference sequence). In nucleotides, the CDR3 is TGTGCCAGCAGCCATGAGCGGGAGTTGGTTGAGCAGTTCTTC. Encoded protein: CASSHERELVEQFF.

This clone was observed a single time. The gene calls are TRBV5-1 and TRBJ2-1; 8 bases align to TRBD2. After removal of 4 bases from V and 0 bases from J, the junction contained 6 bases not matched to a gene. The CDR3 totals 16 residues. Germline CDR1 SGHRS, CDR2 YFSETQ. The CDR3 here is CASSPGSGDSYNEQFF. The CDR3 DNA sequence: TGCGCCAGCAGCCCTGGTAGCGGGGACTCCTACAATGAGCAGTTCTTC. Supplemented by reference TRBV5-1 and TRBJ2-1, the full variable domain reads KAGVTQTPRYLIKTRGQQVTLSCSPISGHRSVSWYQQTPGQGLQFLFEYFSETQRNKGNFPGRFSGRQFSNSRSEMNVSTLELGDSALYLCASSPGSGDSYNEQFFGPGTRLTVL.

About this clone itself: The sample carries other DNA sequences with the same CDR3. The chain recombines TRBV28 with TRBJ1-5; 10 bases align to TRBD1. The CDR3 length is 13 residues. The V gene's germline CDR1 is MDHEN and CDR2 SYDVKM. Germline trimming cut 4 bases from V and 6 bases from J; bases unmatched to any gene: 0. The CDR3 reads CASSWDRGQPQHF. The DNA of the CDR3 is TGTGCCAGCAGTTGGGACAGGGGTCAGCCCCAGCATTTT.

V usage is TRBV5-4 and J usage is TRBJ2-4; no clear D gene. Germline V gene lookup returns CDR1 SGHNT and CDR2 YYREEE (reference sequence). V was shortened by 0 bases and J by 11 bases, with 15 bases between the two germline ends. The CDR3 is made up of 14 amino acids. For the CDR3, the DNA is TGTGCCAGCAGCTTGGAGCCCTCTAATTTTCTTCAGTACTTC. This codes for CASSLEPSNFLQYF.

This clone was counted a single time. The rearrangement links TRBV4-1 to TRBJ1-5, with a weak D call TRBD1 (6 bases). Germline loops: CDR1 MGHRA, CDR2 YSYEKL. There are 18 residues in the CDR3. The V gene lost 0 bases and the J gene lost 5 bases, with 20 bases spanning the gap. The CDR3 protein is CASSQESWRVTGHQPQHF. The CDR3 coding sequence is TGCGCCAGCAGCCAAGAGAGTTGGCGGGTGACAGGTCATCAGCCCCAGCATTTT.

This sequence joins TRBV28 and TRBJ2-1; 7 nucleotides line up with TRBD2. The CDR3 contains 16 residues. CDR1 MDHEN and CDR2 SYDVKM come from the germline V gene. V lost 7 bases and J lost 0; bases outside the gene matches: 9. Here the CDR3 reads CASTWWEGSSYNEQFF. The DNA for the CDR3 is TGTGCCAGCACCTGGTGGGAGGGAAGCTCCTACAATGAGCAGTTCTTC.

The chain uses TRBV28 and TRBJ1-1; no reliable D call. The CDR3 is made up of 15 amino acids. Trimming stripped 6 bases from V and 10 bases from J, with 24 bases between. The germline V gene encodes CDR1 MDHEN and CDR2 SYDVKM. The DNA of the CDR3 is TGTGCCAGCAGATTAGAGACGGCAGTGGCGGGTGGAGCTTTCTTT. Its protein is CASRLETAVAGGAFF. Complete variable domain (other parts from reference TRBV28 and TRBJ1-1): DVKVTQSSRYLVKRTGEKVFLECVQDMDHENMFWYRQDPGLGLRLIYFSYDVKMKEKGDIPEGYSVSREKKERFSLILESASTNQTSMYLCASRLETAVAGGAFFGQGTRLTVV.